The rows below give T cell receptor beta chains drawn from one sample of a study of T cell responses to AZD1222 COVID-19 vaccine. Only in-frame clones appear in the TCRdb table, and some are missing; sequencing was by immunoSEQ multiplex PCR. Among roughly 67,000 clones listed, 80% to 90% were seen once. The input for sequencing was peripheral blood, taken 28 days after the second AZD1222 dose. These receptors came from an adult who received the AZD1222 COVID-19 vaccine. CDR3s include the opening cysteine and the closing phenylalanine or tryptophan. A D gene is named only where the DNA matches it firmly. Clone size, where shown, is once, few, many, or a class for clones that have expanded.

v_gene	j_gene	abundance	d_gene	CDR3aa	CDR3nt
TRBV7-6	TRBJ1-1	-	TRBD1	CASSLGTGDNTEAFF	TGTGCCAGCAGCTTAGGGACAGGAGACAACACTGAAGCTTTCTTT
TRBV7-7	TRBJ2-5	once	TRBD2	CASSLALAGGKEETQYF	TGTGCCAGCAGCTTAGCACTAGCGGGAGGAAAGGAAGAGACCCAGTACTTC
TRBV7-8	TRBJ2-1	-	TRBD2	CASSLNLRTSGMGSYNEQFF	TGTGCCAGCAGCTTAAACCTCAGGACTAGCGGGATGGGGTCCTACAATGAGCAGTTCTTC
TRBV29-1	TRBJ2-1	-	TRBD1	CSVAKDGTGGSNEQFF	TGCAGCGTCGCAAAGGATGGGACAGGGGGCTCTAATGAGCAGTTCTTC
TRBV3-1/TRBV3-2	TRBJ2-3	-	TRBD1	CASSQEVFWTGTDTQYF	TGTGCCAGCAGCCAAGAAGTTTTCTGGACAGGGACGGATACGCAGTATTTT
TRBV3-1/TRBV3-2	TRBJ2-7	once	TRBD2	CASSQVGTGGLAGDDEQYF	TGTGCCAGCAGCCAAGTTGGGACCGGGGGGTTAGCGGGAGACGACGAGCAGTACTTC
TRBV7-9	TRBJ2-7	-	-	CASSSEVRTLFYEQYF	TGTGCCAGCAGCTCAGAGGTCAGGACACTTTTTTACGAGCAGTACTTC
TRBV6-1	TRBJ1-5	-	TRBD1	CASSETRTGVQPQHF	TGTGCCAGCAGTGAAACTAGGACAGGGGTTCAGCCCCAGCATTTT
TRBV28	TRBJ1-4	-	-	CASSDPGDAEKLFF	TGTGCCAGCAGTGACCCGGGGGACGCTGAAAAACTGTTTTTT
TRBV5-4	TRBJ1-1	-	-	CASSLEGQLNTEAFF	TGTGCCAGCAGCTTGGAAGGACAGCTCAACACTGAAGCTTTCTTT
TRBV7-2	TRBJ2-3	-	-	CASSLDGISPDTQYF	TGTGCCAGCAGCTTAGACGGTATTTCCCCAGATACGCAGTATTTT
TRBV9	TRBJ1-2	-	-	CASSANLQGLDGYTF	TGTGCCAGCAGCGCCAATTTACAGGGATTAGATGGCTACACCTTC
TRBV7-6	TRBJ2-5	few	-	CASSLIQAAQETQYF	TGTGCCAGCAGCCTTATCCAAGCGGCACAAGAGACCCAGTACTTC
TRBV7-8	TRBJ1-5	-	-	CASSLEWGQPQHF	TGTGCCAGCAGCTTAGAGTGGGGCCAGCCCCAGCATTTT